The following is a TCR beta chain sequence with its context. Antigen unknown. This entry is derived from a study of naive CD8 T cells in extremely preterm neonates. Findings and caveats of the study: CDR3 nucleotide sharing was 2.5% to 3% in preterm, more than 0.35% term, 0.025% to 0.03% children, about 0.01% adults. Preterm CDR3s were shorter than older groups', with fewer N additions and less trimming.

V lost 2 bases and J lost 4, with 6 bases in between. The CDR3 is 12 residues long. CDR1 SGHNT and CDR2 YYREEE come from the germline V gene (reference sequence). Clones were read by immunoSEQ multiplex PCR, and TCRdb kept only the in-frame ones, dropping some. The sample yields several thousand clones, roughly 98% seen once. The chain has TRBV5-4 and TRBJ1-1; no firm D call. Sequenced input: naive CD8+ T cells from blood. This clonotype originated in a human donor in good health. The CDR3 nucleotides are TGTGCCAGCAGCTTTGGCACCACTGAAGCTTTCTTT. As protein: CASSFGTTEAFF.